This TCR beta chain was obtained from a study of T cell repertoires in cytomegalovirus infection. Across the study: Based on public TCR beta signatures, there were indications of CMV infection and of a matching HLA type. Overall study results and limits: People with CMV and the relevant HLA were identified by cumulative public TCR beta family frequency. The ex vivo response was dominated by HLA-C-restricted CMV-specific TCR beta clonotypes.

Of note for this clonotype: Antigen: not known. One base away lies a much larger clone, so this may be a sequencing read error.

Via MiXCR, TCRdb re-called the reads, giving one row per CDR3 protein. There are about 530,000 distinct CDR3 sequences in the sample; around 27% occur only once, and less than 15% lies in the top ten. The clonotype was recovered from a human donor in good health (CMV status not recorded). Some clones in this sample may be carry-over from other donors' samples. Sequencing was performed on PBMCs.

CDR3 DNA: TGTGGCAGCAGCTTAGCGCGCCTAGCGGTCGCCGGGGAGCTGTTTTTT. Translation: CGSSLARLAVAGELFF. The genes are TRBV7-6 and TRBJ2-2; 7 nucleotides align to TRBD2. Germline-derived CDR1 and CDR2 are SGHVS and FNYEAQ. The length of the CDR3 is 16 residues.